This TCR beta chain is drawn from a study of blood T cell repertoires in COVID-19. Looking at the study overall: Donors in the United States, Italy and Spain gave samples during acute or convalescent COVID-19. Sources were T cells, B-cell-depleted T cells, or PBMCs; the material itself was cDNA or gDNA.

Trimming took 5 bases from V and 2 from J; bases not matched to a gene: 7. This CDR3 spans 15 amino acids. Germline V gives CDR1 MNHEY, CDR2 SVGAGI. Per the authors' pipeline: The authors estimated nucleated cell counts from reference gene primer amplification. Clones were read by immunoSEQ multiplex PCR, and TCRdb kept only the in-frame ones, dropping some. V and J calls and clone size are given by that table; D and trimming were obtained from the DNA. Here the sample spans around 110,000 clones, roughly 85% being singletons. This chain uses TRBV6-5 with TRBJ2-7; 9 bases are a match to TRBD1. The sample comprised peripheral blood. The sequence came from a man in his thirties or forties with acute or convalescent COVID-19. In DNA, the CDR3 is TGTGCCAGCAGTAGAACCGGGACAGGGCCCTACGAGCAGTACGTC. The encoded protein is CASSRTGTGPYEQYV.